This T cell receptor (beta chain) was observed in a study of T cell changes during pregnancy in multiple sclerosis. CDR1 and CDR2 (germline): PRHDT, FYEKMQ (reference sequence). This CDR3 has 14 residues. V shed 0 bases, J shed 10 bases, and the junction held 5 bases outside the gene matches. Profiled with immunoSEQ multiplex PCR; TCRdb holds only in-frame clones, not every one. The data show around 79,000 clones, about 90% seen once. The sample in question was CD4+ T cells from peripheral blood mononuclear cells, obtained in the second trimester of pregnancy. This chain links TRBV13 with TRBJ2-1; 8 bases map to TRBD1. The sequence derives from a female donor with multiple sclerosis, enrolled in a pregnancy study. The CDR3 region is CASSLGLGQGEQFF. CDR3 in DNA: TGTGCCAGCAGCTTAGGCCTTGGACAGGGAGAGCAGTTCTTC.